Sequencing of this T cell receptor (beta chain) was carried out in a study of cytomegalovirus exposure and HLA in healthy donors (dated by TCRdb to about 2017). For the study in its entirety: The roughly 700 repertoires of the first cohort and the 110 or so validation repertoires were produced on the same platform, according to a later analysis. The study aimed to test whether signatures of past pathogen exposure could be identified by cataloging public T cell receptors. A separate validation cohort of roughly 120 different subjects was used in addition to the approximately 670-subject first cohort. High-throughput TCR immunosequencing, statistical association of individual TCRs with disease status, and machine learning were combined to predict cytomegalovirus infection status.

Points on this clone: Its antigen is unknown. Per-base qualities were not stored, and no clone one base away is much larger.

Library preparation employed the immunoSEQ multiplex PCR assay. The source study handled its data this way. A statistical classification framework was built for diagnosing cytomegalovirus status from the catalog of TCR beta chain sequences. The table comes from immuneACCESS by way of TCRdb, which keeps in-frame sequences with V and J called. Part of the clones is missing from these tables; in studies checked, under half for an unresolved V gene and the rest for unknown reasons. V and J calls and clone size are copied from that table; D and trimming were computed from the DNA. Within this sample are about 140,000 clones, with 86% of them counted one time only. Under 3% of the sample comes from the top ten. What the study reported, not specific to this receptor: The validation cohort had no HLA typing available for a later analysis, so co-occurrence within that cohort was assessed over all 120 or so repertoires. A total of fewer than 200 TCR beta chains were listed by the study as associated with cytomegalovirus. In both the original and validation cohorts, the classifier was reported to diagnose cytomegalovirus status with high specificity and sensitivity. In vitro tests confirmed that a few of the cytomegalovirus-associated TCR beta chains recognize cytomegalovirus antigens. It was suggested by the authors that the approach could potentially be generalized to other disease states and immunological phenotypes. Across donors, most TCR sequences were observed very rarely, whereas some public TCRs were present in many individuals. Subsequent analysis determined that TCRs grouped into clusters in the first cohort also showed a tendency toward co-occurrence across the roughly 120 validation repertoires, and approximately 94% of cluster scores exceeded 0.

Reading from cysteine to phenylalanine, the CDR3 counts 15 amino acids. Solely the CDR3 DNA is kept, with 45 bases framed from the first base. The germline V gene specifies KGHSH as CDR1 and LQKENI as CDR2. V trim: 3 bases; J trim: 5 bases; unmatched bases: 2. The donors were included in the validation cohort of 100 to 150 subjects, a group kept apart from the 666-subject first cohort. Sequencing was carried out using PBMCs. This sequence originates from a man aged 18 to 30 in good health and CMV-seronegative. This sequence uses TRBV18 and TRBJ1-6; TRBD1 fits 9 bases in the junction. This receptor carries the CDR3 CASSPRTGDNSPLHF. At the DNA level, the sequence is TGTGCCAGCTCACCTAGGACAGGGGATAATTCACCCCTCCACTTT.